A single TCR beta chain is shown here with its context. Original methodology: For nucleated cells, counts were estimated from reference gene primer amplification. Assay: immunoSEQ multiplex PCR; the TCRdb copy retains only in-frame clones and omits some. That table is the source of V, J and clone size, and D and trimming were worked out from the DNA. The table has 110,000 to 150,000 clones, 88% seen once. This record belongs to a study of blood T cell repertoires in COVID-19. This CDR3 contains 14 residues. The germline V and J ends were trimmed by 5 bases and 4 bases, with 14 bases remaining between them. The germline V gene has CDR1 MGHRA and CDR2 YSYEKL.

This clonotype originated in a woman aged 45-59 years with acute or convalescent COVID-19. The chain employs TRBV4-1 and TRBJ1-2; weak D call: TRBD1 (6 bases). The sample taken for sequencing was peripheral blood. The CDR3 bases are TGCGCCAGCAGCGAAACTCAGGGGATCTATGGCTACACCTTC. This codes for CASSETQGIYGYTF.